This TCR beta chain was recorded in a study of cytomegalovirus exposure and HLA in healthy donors. The primer mix had 60 Vbeta and 13 Jbeta primers. TCRdb's copy holds only in-frame clones and misses some; the assay was immunoSEQ multiplex PCR. The data show roughly 140,000 clones, around three quarters seen once. The CDR3 is made up of 13 amino acids. Germline lookup yields CDR1 LNHDA and CDR2 SQIVND (reference sequence). Trimming pared 2 bases from V and 6 bases from J, leaving 10 bases between. Sequencing input: PBMCs. The clonotype comes from a man aged 35-49 years in good health and CMV-seronegative. This chain joins TRBV19 and TRBJ1-1, with D perhaps matching TRBD1 (5 bases). The CDR3 sequence: CASSIRDFSEAFF. The CDR3 DNA sequence: TGTGCCAGTAGTATAAGGGACTTCTCTGAAGCTTTCTTT.